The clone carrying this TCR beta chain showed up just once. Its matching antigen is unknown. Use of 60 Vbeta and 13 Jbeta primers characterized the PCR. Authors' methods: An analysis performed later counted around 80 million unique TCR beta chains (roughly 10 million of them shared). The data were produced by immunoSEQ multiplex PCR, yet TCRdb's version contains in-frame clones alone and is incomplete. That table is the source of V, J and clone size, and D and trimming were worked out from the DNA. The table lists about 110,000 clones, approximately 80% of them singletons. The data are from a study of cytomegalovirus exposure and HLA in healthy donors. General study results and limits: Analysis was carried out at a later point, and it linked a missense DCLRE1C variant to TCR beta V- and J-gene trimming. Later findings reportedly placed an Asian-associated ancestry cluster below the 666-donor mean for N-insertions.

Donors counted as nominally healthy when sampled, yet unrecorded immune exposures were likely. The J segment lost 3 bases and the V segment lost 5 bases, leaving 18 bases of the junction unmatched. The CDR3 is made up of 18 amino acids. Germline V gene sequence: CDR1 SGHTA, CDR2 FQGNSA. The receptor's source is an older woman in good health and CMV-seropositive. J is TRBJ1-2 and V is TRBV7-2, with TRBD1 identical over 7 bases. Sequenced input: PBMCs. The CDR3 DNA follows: TGTGCCAGCAGCAATAACCGGGACAGTTGCCGATATTACTATGGCTACACCTTC. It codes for CASSNNRDSCRYYYGYTF.